This T cell receptor (beta chain) was identified during a study of blood T cell repertoires in COVID-19. Across the whole study: The United States, Italy and Spain supplied acute and convalescent COVID-19 samples.

Only in-frame clones appear in the TCRdb table, and some are missing; sequencing was by immunoSEQ multiplex PCR. The sample has over 200,000 clones; about 90% are singletons. Germline V gene data show CDR1 as SGHNT and CDR2 as YENEEA. The ends lost 4 bases at V and 5 bases at J; junction bases unmatched: 6. This CDR3 is built from 15 residues. This chain links TRBV11-3 with TRBJ2-1; 9 bases line up with TRBD1. Sequenced sample: peripheral blood. The sequence derives from a man aged 35 to 55 with active or convalescent COVID-19. CDR3 in DNA: TGTGCCAGCAGCTACGAAGGACAGGGGAACAATGAGCAGTTCTTC. Protein product: CASSYEGQGNNEQFF.